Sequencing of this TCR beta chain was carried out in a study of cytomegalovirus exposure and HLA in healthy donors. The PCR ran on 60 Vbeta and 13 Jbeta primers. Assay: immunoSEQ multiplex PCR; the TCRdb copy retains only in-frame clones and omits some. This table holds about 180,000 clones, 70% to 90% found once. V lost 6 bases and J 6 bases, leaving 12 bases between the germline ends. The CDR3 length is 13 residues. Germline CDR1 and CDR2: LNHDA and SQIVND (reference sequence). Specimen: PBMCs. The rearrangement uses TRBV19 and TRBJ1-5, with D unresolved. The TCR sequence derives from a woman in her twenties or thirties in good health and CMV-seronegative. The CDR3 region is CASRGSSAQPQHF. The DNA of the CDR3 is TGTGCCAGTAGGGGGAGTTCAGCTCAGCCCCAGCATTTT.